This T cell receptor beta chain appears in the sequencing data of a study of CD8 T cells in Susac syndrome. Findings and limits, study-wide: In its TCR sequencing and HLA analysis, the study acknowledged that the number of individuals was relatively small.

For this clonotype: What it recognizes is unknown.

cDNA came from approximately 0.5 to 1 ug RNA primed by random hexamers. TCRdb processed the immunoSEQ multiplex PCR reads anew with MiXCR; each CDR3 protein has one entry. The profile shows fewer than 200,000 distinct CDR3 sequences, about 95% of them singletons. Healthy donors served as the controls. They were matched for age and sex. Both CD4+ and CD8+ T cells were negatively isolated, and TEMRA cells underwent FACS enrichment. Trimming removed 6 bases from V and 5 bases from J; junction bases left unmatched: 7. The CDR3 covers 15 residues. This sequence was found in a human donor in good health. Sequencing was carried out using CD4+ T cells from PBMCs. The V call is TRBV12-3 or TRBV12-4, the J call TRBJ2-7; 13 bases map to TRBD2. The CDR3 DNA reads TGTGCCAGCAGGGTTGGACTAGCGGGAGTACACGAGCAGTACTTC. It is translated as CASRVGLAGVHEQYF.